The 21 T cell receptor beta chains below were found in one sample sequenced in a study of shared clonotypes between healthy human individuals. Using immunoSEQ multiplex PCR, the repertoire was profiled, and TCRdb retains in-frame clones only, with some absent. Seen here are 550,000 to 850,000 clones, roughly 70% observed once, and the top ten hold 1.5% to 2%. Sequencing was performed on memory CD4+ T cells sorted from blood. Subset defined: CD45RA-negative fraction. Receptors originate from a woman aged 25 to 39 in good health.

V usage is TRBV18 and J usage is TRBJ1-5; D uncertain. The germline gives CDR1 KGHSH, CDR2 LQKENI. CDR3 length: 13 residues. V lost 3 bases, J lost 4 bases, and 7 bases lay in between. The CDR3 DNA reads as TGTGCCAGCTCACCCTCGGGGAATCAGCCCCAGCATTTT. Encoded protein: CASSPSGNQPQHF.

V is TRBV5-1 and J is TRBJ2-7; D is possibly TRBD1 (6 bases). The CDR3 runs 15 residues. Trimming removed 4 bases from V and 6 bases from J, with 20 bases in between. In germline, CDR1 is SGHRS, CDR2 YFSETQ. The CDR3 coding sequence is TGCGCCAGCAGCACGGAGTTAGGGGGTTTGCTCGAGCAGTACTTC. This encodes CASSTELGGLLEQYF.

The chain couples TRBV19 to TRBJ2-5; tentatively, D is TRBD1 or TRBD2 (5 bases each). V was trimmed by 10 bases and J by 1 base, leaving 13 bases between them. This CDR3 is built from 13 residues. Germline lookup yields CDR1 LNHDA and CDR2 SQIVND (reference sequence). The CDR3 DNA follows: TGTGCCACGACCCGGGACCGCCAAGAGACCCAGTACTTC. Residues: CATTRDRQETQYF.

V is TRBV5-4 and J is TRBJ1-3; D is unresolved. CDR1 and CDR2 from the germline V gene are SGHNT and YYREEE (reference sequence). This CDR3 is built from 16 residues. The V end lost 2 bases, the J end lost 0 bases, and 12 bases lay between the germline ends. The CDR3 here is CASSFLGKSSGNTIYF. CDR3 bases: TGTGCCAGCAGCTTCCTTGGGAAGAGCTCTGGAAACACCATATATTTT.

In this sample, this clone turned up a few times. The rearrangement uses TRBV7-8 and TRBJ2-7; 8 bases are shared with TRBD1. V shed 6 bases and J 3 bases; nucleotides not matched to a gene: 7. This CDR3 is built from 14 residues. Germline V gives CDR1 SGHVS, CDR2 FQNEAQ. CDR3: CASSFSGGGYEQYF. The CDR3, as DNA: TGTGCCAGCAGTTTTTCAGGGGGCGGCTACGAGCAGTACTTC.

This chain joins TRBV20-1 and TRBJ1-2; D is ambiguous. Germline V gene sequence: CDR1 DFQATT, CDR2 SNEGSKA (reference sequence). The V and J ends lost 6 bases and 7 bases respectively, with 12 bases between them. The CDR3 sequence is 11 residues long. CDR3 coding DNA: TGCAGTGCCCAACGGCAGGTTGGCTACACCTTC. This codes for CSAQRQVGYTF.

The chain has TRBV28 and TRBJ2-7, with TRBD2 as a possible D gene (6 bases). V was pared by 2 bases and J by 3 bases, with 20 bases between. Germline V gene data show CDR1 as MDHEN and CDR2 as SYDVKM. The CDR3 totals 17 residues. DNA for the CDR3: TGTGCCAGCAGTTTAGGGCGTTGGGGGACTCCCAACTACGAGCAGTACTTC. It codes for CASSLGRWGTPNYEQYF.

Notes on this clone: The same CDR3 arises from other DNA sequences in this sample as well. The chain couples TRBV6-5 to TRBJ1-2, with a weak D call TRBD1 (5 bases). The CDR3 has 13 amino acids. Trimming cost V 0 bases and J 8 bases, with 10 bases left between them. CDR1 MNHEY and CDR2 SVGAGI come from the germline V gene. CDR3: CASSYSGGYGYTF. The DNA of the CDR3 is TGTGCCAGCAGTTACTCCGGGGGATACGGCTACACCTTC.

CDR3 sequence reads: CASWDPNQPQHF. The CDR3 DNA follows: TGTGCCAGTTGGGACCCCAATCAGCCCCAGCATTTT. This sequence joins TRBV28 and TRBJ1-5; possibly TRBD1 for D (5 bases). The ends were cut back, 9 bases at V and 3 bases at J, with 9 bases in the middle. The germline V gene encodes CDR1 MDHEN and CDR2 SYDVKM. The CDR3 is made up of 12 amino acids.

DNA of the CDR3: TGTGCCAGCAGCTTATATCAGTCTGGTGGAAACACCATATATTTT. Its translation is CASSLYQSGGNTIYF. The gene calls are TRBV7-9 and TRBJ1-3; D is unresolved. CDR1 and CDR2 (germline): SEHNR, FQNEAQ (reference sequence). V was clipped by 2 bases and J by 3 bases, with 11 bases between them. This CDR3 has 15 residues.

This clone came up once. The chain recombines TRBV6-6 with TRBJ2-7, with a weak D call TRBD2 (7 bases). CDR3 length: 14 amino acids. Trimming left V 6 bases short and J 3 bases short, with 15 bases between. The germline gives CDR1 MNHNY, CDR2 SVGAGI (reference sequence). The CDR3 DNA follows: TGTGCCAGCAGGGGAGGGGGGAGTAACTACGAGCAGTACTTC. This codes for CASRGGGSNYEQYF.

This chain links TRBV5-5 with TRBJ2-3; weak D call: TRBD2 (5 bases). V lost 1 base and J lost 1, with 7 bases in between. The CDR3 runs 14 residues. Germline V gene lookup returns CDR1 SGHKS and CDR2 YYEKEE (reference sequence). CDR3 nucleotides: TGTGCCAGCAGCTTGATCGGGGGCACAGATACGCAGTATTTT. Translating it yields CASSLIGGTDTQYF.

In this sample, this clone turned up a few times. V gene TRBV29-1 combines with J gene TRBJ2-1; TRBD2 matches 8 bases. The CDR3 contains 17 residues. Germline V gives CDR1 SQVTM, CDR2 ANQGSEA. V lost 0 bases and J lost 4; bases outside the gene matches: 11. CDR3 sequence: CSVEDLLKRGTYNEQFF. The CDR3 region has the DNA TGCAGCGTTGAAGATCTCTTAAAGCGGGGGACTTACAATGAGCAGTTCTTC.

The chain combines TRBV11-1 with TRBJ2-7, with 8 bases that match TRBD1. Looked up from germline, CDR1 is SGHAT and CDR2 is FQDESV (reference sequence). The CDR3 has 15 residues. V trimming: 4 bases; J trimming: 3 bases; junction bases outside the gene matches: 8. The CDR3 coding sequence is TGTGCCAGCAGCTCCACCGGGACAGGTGGCTACGAGCAGTACTTC. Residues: CASSSTGTGGYEQYF.

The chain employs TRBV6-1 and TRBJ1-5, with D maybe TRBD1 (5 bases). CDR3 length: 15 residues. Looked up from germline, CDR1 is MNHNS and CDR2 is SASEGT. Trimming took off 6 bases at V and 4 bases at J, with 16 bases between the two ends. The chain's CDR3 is CASRGRGLGNQPQHF. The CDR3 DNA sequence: TGTGCCAGCAGGGGGAGGGGACTTGGGAATCAGCCCCAGCATTTT.

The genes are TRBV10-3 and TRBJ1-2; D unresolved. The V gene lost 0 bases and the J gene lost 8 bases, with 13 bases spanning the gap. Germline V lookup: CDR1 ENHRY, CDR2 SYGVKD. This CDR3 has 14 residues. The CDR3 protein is CAISESAVLVGYTF. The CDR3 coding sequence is TGTGCCATCAGTGAGTCGGCGGTTCTCGTCGGCTACACCTTC.

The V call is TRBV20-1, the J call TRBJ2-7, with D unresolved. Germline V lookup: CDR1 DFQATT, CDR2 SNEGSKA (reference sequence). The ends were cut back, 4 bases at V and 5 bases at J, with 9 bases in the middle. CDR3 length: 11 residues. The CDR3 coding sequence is TGCAGTGCTACCCAGTGGGACGAGCAGTACTTC. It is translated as CSATQWDEQYF.

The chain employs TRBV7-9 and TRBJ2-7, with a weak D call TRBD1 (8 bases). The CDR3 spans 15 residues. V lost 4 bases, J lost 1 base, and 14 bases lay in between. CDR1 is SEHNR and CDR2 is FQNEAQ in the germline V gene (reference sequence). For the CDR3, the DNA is TGTGCCAGCAGCTCCGGACAGGGAGGGTCCTACGAGCAGTACTTC. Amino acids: CASSSGQGGSYEQYF.

The CDR3 region is CATSRDSSSGRETQYF. The CDR3 nucleotides read TGTGCCACCAGCAGAGATTCCTCAAGCGGGAGAGAGACCCAGTACTTC. The chain has TRBV15 and TRBJ2-5; 8 bases agree with TRBD2. This CDR3 is built from 16 residues. The ends lost 0 bases at V and 4 bases at J; junction bases unmatched: 7. Germline CDR1 reads LNHNV; CDR2 reads YYDKDF (reference sequence).

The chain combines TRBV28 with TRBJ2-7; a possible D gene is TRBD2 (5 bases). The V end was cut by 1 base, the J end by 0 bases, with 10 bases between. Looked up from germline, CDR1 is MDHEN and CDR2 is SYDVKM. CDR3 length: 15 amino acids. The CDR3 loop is CASSLYQRSSYEQYF. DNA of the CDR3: TGTGCCAGCAGTTTATACCAGCGGAGCTCCTACGAGCAGTACTTC. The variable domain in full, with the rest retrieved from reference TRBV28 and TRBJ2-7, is DVKVTQSSRYLVKRTGEKVFLECVQDMDHENMFWYRQDPGLGLRLIYFSYDVKMKEKGDIPEGYSVSREKKERFSLILESASTNQTSMYLCASSLYQRSSYEQYFGPGTRLTVT.

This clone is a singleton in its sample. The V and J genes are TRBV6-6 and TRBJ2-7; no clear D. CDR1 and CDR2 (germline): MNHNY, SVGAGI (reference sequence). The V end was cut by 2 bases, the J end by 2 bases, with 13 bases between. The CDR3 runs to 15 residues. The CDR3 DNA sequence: TGTGCCAGCAGTTACGACCGACAAGTTACCTACGAGCAGTACTTC. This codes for CASSYDRQVTYEQYF.